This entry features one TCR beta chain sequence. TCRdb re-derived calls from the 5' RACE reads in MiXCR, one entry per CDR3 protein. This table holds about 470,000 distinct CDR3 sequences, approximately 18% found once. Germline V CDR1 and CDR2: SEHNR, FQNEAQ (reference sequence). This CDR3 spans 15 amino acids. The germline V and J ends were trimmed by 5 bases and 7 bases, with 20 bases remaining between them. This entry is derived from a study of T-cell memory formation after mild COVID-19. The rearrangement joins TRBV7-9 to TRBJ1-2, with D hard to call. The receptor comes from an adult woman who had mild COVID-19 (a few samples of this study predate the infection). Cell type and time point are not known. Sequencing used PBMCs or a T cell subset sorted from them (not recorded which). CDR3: CASSLLATWAVGYTF. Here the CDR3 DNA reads TGTGCCAGCAGCCTCCTCGCGACATGGGCGGTTGGCTACACCTTC.